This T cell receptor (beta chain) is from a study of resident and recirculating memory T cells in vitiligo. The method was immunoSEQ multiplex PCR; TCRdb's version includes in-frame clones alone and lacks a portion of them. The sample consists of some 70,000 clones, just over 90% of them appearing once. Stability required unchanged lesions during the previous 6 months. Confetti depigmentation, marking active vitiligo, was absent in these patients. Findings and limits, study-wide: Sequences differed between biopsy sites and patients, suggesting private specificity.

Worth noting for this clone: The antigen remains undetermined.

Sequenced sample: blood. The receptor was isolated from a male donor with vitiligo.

The CDR3 reads CASSMAGPFYNSPLHF. CDR3 DNA sequence: TGTGCCAGTAGTATGGCAGGGCCATTCTATAATTCACCCCTCCACTTT. V and J are TRBV19 and TRBJ1-6; D perhaps matches TRBD1 (5 bases). Trimming left V 3 bases short and J 3 bases short, with 12 bases between. Germline V gives CDR1 LNHDA, CDR2 SQIVND (reference sequence). This CDR3 spans 16 amino acids.